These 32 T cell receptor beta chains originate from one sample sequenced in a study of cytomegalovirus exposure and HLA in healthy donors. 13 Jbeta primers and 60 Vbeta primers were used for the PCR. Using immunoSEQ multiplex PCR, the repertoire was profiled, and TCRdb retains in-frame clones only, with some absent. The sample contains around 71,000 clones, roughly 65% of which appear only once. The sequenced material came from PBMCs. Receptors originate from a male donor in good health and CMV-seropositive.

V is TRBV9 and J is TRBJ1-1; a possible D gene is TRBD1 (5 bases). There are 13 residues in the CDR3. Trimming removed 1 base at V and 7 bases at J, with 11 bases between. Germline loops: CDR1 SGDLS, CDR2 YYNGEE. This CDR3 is CASSVLGLGEAFF. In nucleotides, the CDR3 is TGTGCCAGCAGCGTACTGGGGCTTGGTGAAGCTTTCTTT.

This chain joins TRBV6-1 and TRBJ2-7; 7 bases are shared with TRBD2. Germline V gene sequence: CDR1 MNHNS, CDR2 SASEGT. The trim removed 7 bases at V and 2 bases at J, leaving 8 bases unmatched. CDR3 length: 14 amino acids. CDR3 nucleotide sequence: TGTGCCAGCACTTCTAGCGGAAGCACCTACGAGCAGTACTTC. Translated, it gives CASTSSGSTYEQYF.

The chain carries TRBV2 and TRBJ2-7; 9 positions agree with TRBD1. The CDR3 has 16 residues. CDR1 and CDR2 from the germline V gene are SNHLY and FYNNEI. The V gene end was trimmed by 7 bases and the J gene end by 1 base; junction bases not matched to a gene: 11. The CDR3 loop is CASKGAGGQGSYEQYF. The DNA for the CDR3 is TGTGCCAGCAAGGGGGCAGGGGGACAGGGATCCTACGAGCAGTACTTC.

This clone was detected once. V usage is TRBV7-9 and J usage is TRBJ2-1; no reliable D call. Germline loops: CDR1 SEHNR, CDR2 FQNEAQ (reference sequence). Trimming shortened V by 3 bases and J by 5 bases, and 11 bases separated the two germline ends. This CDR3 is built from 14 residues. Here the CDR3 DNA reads TGTGCCAGCAGCTTTTTGAAGACTCACAATGAGCAGTTCTTC. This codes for CASSFLKTHNEQFF.

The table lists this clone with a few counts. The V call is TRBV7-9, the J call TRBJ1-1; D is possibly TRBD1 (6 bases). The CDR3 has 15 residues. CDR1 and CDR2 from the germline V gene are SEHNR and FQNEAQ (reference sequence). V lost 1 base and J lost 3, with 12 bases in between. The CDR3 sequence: CASSLVSGGHTEAFF. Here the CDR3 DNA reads TGTGCCAGCAGCTTAGTGTCGGGGGGCCACACTGAAGCTTTCTTT.

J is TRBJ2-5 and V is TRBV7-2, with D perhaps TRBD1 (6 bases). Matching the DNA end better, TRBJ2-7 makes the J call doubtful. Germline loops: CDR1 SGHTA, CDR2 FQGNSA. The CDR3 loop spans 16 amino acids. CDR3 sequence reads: CASSSYAGTSSNEQYF. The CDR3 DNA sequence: TGTGCCAGCAGCTCATATGCAGGGACATCTTCCAACGAGCAGTACTTC.

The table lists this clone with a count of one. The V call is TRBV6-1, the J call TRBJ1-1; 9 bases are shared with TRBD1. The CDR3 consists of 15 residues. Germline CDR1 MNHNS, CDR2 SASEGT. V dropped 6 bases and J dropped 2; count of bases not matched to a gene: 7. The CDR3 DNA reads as TGTGCCAGCAGCGAGGACACAGGGGGCAACACTGAAGCTTTCTTT. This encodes CASSEDTGGNTEAFF.

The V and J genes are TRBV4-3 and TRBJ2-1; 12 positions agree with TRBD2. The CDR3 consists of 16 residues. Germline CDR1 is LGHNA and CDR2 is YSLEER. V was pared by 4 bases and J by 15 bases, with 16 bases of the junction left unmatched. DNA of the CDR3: TGCGCCAGCAGCCCCCCCGACACTAGCGGGGGGCAGGGAAGGTTCTTC. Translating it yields CASSPPDTSGGQGRFF.

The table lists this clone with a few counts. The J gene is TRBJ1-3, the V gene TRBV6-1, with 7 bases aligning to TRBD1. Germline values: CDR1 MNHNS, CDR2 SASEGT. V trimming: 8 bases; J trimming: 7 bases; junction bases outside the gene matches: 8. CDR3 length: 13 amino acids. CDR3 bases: TGTGCCAGCCGGGGACAGTCCCGGAACACCATATATTTT. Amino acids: CASRGQSRNTIYF.

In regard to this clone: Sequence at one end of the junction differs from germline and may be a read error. CDR3 coding DNA: TGCGCCAGCGGCCAAGAGGGGGGGATAATTGGAAACACCATATATTTT. Its protein is CASGQEGGIIGNTIYF. The chain employs TRBV4-1 and TRBJ1-3; perhaps TRBD1 as D (6 bases). The CDR3 consists of 16 residues. Germline V gives CDR1 MGHRA, CDR2 YSYEKL.

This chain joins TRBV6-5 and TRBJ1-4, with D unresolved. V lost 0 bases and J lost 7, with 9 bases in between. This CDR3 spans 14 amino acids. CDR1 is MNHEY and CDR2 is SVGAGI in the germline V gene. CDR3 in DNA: TGTGCCAGCAGTTACTCGCTGCGGGGTGAAAAACTGTTTTTT. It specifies CASSYSLRGEKLFF.

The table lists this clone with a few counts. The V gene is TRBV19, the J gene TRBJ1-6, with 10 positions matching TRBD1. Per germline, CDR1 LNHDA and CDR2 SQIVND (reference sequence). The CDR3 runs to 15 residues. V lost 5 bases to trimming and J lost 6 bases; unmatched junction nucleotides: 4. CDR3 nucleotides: TGTGCCAGTAGTGCCAGACAGGGGGCTAATTCACCCCTCCACTTT. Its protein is CASSARQGANSPLHF. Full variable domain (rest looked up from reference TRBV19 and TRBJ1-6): DGGITQSPKYLFRKEGQNVTLSCEQNLNHDAMYWYRQDPGQGLRLIYYSQIVNDFQKGDIAEGYSVSREKKESFPLTVTSAQKNPTAFYLCASSARQGANSPLHFGNGTRLTVT.

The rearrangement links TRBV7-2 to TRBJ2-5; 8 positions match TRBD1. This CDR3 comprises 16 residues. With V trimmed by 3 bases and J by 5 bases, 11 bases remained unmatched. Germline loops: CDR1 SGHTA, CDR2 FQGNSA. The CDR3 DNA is TGTGCCAGCAGCTTCCACCTAATTTACAGGGGGGAGACCCAGTACTTC. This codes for CASSFHLIYRGETQYF. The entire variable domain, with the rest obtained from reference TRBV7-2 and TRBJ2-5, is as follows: GAGVSQSPSNKVTEKGKDVELRCDPISGHTALYWYRQSLGQGLEFLIYFQGNSAPDKSGLPSDRFSAERTGGSVSTLTIQRTQQEDSAVYLCASSFHLIYRGETQYFGPGTRLLVL.

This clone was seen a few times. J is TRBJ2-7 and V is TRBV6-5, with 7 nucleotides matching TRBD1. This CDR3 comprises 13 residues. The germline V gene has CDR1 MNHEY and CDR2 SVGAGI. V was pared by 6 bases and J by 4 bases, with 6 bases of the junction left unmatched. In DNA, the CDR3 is TGTGCCAGCAGGGAGACAGGGAAATACGAGCAGTACTTC. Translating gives CASRETGKYEQYF.

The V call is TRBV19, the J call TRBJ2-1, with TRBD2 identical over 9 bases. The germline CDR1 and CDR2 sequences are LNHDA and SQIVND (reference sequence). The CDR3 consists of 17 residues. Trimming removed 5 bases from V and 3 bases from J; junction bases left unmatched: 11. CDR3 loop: CASSRQLAGYGYNEQFF. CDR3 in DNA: TGTGCCAGTAGTCGTCAGCTAGCGGGATATGGCTACAATGAGCAGTTCTTC. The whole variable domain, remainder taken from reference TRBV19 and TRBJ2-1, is DGGITQSPKYLFRKEGQNVTLSCEQNLNHDAMYWYRQDPGQGLRLIYYSQIVNDFQKGDIAEGYSVSREKKESFPLTVTSAQKNPTAFYLCASSRQLAGYGYNEQFFGPGTRLTVL.

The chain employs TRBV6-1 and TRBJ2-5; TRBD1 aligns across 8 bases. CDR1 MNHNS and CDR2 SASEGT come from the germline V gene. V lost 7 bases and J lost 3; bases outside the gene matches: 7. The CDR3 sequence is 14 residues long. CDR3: CASTRDRWEETQYF. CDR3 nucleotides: TGTGCCAGCACCCGGGACAGGTGGGAAGAGACCCAGTACTTC.

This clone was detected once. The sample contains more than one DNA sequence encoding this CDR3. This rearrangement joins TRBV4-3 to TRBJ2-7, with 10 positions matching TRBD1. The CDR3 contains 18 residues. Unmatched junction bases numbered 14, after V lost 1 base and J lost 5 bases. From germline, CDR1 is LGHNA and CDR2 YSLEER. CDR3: CASSQASVGTGAKNEQYF. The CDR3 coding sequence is TGCGCCAGCAGCCAAGCATCGGTTGGGACAGGGGCGAAAAACGAGCAGTACTTC.

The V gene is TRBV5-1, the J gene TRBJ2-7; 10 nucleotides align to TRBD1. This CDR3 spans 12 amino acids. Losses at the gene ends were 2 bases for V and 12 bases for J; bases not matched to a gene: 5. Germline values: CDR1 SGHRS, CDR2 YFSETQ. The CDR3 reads CASSLGTGELYF. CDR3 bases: TGCGCCAGCAGCTTAGGGACAGGGGAACTGTACTTC.

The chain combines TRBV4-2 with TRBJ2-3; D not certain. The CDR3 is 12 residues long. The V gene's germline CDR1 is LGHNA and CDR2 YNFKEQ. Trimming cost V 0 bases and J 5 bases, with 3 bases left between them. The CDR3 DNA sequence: TGTGCCAGCAGCCAAGACCGAGATACGCAGTATTTT. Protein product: CASSQDRDTQYF.

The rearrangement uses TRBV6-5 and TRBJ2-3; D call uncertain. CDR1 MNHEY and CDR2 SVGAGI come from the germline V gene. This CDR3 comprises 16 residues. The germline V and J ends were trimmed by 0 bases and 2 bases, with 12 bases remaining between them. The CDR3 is CASSYSNSLPTDTQYF. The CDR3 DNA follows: TGTGCCAGCAGTTACTCGAACAGTTTACCCACAGATACGCAGTATTTT.

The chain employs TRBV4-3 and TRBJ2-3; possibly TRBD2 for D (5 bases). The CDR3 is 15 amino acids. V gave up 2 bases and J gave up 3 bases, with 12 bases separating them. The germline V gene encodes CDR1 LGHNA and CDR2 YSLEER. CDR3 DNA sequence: TGCGCCAGCAGCCAAATGGCGGGTGGGACAGATACGCAGTATTTT. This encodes CASSQMAGGTDTQYF.

CDR3 in DNA: TGTGCCAGCAGTGGAGGAGACGAGCAGTACTTC. As protein: CASSGGDEQYF. The rearrangement joins TRBV2 to TRBJ2-7; D not resolved. Per the germline V gene, CDR1 is SNHLY and CDR2 is FYNNEI. V lost 4 bases and J 5 bases, leaving 6 bases between the germline ends. The CDR3 loop spans 11 amino acids. Variable domain in full (rest from reference TRBV2 and TRBJ2-7): EPEVTQTPSHQVTQMGQEVILRCVPISNHLYFYWYRQILGQKVEFLVSFYNNEISEKSEIFDDQFSVERPDGSNFTLKIRSTKLEDSAMYFCASSGGDEQYFGPGTRLTVT.

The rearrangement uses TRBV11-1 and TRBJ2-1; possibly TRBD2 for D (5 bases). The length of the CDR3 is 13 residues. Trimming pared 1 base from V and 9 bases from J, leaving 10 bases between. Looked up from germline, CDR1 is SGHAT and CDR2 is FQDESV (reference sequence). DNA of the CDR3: TGTGCCAGCAGCTTAGTTCGGGATGGTGAGCAGTTCTTC. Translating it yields CASSLVRDGEQFF. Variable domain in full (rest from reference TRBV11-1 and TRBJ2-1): EAEVAQSPRYKITEKSQAVAFWCDPISGHATLYWYRQILGQGPELLVQFQDESVVDDSQLPKDRFSAERLKGVDSTLKIQPAELGDSAMYLCASSLVRDGEQFFGPGTRLTVL.

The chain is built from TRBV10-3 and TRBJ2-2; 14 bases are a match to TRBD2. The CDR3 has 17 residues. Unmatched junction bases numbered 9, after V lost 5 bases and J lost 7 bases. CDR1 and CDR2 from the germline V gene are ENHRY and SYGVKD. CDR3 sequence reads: CAISPPGLAGVNGELFF. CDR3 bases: TGTGCCATCAGTCCCCCGGGACTAGCGGGAGTGAACGGGGAGCTGTTTTTT.

CDR3 DNA sequence: TGCGCCAGCAGCCATTCCGCTGGAGGACTCCAAGAGACCCAGTACTTC. This encodes CASSHSAGGLQETQYF. V is TRBV5-1 and J is TRBJ2-5, with TRBD2 as a possible D gene (5 bases). Trimming shortened V by 4 bases and J by 1 base, and 17 bases separated the two germline ends. This CDR3 has 16 residues. The germline gives CDR1 SGHRS, CDR2 YFSETQ. The full variable domain, in which reference TRBV5-1 and TRBJ2-5 provide the parts outside the CDR3, is KAGVTQTPRYLIKTRGQQVTLSCSPISGHRSVSWYQQTPGQGLQFLFEYFSETQRNKGNFPGRFSGRQFSNSRSEMNVSTLELGDSALYLCASSHSAGGLQETQYFGPGTRLLVL.

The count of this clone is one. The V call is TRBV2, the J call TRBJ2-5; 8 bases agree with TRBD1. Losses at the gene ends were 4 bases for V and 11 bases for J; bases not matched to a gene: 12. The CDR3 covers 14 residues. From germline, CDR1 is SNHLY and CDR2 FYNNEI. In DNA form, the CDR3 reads TGTGCCAGCAGTGGGCAGGGGGCAAGTCGTGAGCAGTACTTC. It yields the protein CASSGQGASREQYF.

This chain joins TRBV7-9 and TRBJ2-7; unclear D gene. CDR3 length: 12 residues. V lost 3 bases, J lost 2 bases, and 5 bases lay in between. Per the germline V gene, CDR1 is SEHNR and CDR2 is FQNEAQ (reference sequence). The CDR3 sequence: CASSLTTYEQYF. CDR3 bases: TGTGCCAGCAGCTTGACAACCTACGAGCAGTACTTC.

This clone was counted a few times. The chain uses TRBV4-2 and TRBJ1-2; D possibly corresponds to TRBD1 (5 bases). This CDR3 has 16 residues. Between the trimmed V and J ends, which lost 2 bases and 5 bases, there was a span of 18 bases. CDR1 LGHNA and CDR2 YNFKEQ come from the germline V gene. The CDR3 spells CASSQPGGGGEYGYTF. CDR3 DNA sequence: TGTGCCAGCAGCCAACCCGGGGGGGGAGGGGAGTATGGCTACACCTTC.

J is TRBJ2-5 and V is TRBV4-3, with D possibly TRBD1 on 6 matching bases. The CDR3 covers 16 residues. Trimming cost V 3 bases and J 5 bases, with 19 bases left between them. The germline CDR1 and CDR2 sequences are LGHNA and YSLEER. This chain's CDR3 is CASSHEQGSPLETQYF. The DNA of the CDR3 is TGCGCCAGCAGCCATGAACAGGGTAGCCCCCTTGAGACCCAGTACTTC.

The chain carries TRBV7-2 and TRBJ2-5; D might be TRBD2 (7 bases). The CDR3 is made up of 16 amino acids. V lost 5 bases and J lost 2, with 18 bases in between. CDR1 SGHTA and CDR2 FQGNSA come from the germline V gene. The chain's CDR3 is CASSPDPGRGQETQYF. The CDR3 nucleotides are TGTGCCAGCAGCCCCGACCCGGGGAGGGGGCAAGAGACCCAGTACTTC. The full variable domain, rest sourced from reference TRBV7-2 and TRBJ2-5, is GAGVSQSPSNKVTEKGKDVELRCDPISGHTALYWYRQSLGQGLEFLIYFQGNSAPDKSGLPSDRFSAERTGGSVSTLTIQRTQQEDSAVYLCASSPDPGRGQETQYFGPGTRLLVL.

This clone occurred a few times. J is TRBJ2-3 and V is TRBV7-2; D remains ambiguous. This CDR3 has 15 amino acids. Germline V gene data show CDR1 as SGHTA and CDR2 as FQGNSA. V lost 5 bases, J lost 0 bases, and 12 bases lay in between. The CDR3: CASSAVLISTDTQYF. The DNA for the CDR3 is TGTGCCAGCAGCGCGGTACTGATTAGCACAGATACGCAGTATTTT.

The CDR3 protein is CASSLGSGTTRNTQYF. The CDR3 DNA sequence: TGTGCCAGCAGCTTAGGTTCCGGGACTACCCGTAATACGCAGTATTTT. This chain links TRBV11-2 with TRBJ2-3; 7 bases are a match to TRBD2. The CDR3 is 16 residues long. V dropped 1 base and J dropped 7; count of bases not matched to a gene: 11. Germline CDR1 is SGHAT and CDR2 is FQNNGV.